The following is a TCR beta chain sequence with its context. What it recognizes is unknown. The data were taken from a study of T cell clonotyping in hematopoietic cell transplantation. Produced via immunoSEQ multiplex PCR; TCRdb's table is partial and in-frame only. The sample has several thousand clones, approximately 79% seen once; the top ten hold about a sixth. V dropped 1 base and J dropped 5 bases, with 5 bases sitting between them. The CDR3 has 12 amino acids. Germline lookup yields CDR1 SGHAT and CDR2 FQNNGV. Study-level points and caveats: Few recipient clonotypes overlapped donors; over 95% were de novo at given depth. No sorting was done, leaving CD4 and CD8 contributions mixed. Higher Inverse Simpson Index values in graft donor and pretransplant recipient predicted broader posttransplant TCR diversity.

Specimen: PBMCs, collected 180 days after allogeneic stem cell transplant. The rearrangement joins TRBV11-2 to TRBJ1-2; unclear D gene. This TCR was recovered from a male patient in his 40s who had an allogeneic stem cell transplant from a related donor, so the T cells may come from the graft donor. Some clones in this sample may be carry-over from other donors' samples. CDR3: CASSLGAYGYTF. CDR3 coding DNA: TGTGCCAGCAGCTTAGGGGCGTATGGCTACACCTTC.